The rows below give T cell receptor beta chains drawn from one sample of a study of T cell repertoires in cytomegalovirus infection. TCRdb reprocessed the reads via MiXCR and lists one record per CDR3 protein. The sample has approximately 500,000 distinct CDR3 sequences; about 11% are singletons. The sequenced sample consisted of PBMCs. The receptors were sampled from a human donor in good health (CMV status not recorded). Some clones in this sample may be carry-over from other donors' samples. The CDR3 runs from the conserved cysteine through the conserved F or W. The order of the fields is D gene, J gene, V gene, clone size, CDR3 DNA, CDR3 protein. The D gene is left open where the match is weak. Rows give clone size only sometimes, using once, few, many, or a class for an expanded clone.

. | TRBJ2-2 | TRBV9 | . | TGTGCCAGCAGCGTAGATTCCCCAACCACCGGGGAGCTGTTTTTT | CASSVDSPTTGELFF
. | TRBJ2-5 | TRBV29-1 | few | TGCAGCGTCGGGACGAGGCTCCAGGAGACCCAGTACTTC | CSVGTRLQETQYF
. | TRBJ2-2 | TRBV12-5 | . | TGTGCTAGTGGTTTGGTATTCGGTGTCGGGGAGCTGTTTTTT | CASGLVFGVGELFF
. | TRBJ2-2 | TRBV5-1 | few | TGCGCCACCAAAAAGGTCGGGGACACCGGGGAGCTGTTTTTT | CATKKVGDTGELFF
TRBD1 | TRBJ1-1 | TRBV6-1 | many | TGTGCCAGCAGTCCCCGGGACAGGGGGTCGGACACTGAAGCTTTCTTT | CASSPRDRGSDTEAFF
. | TRBJ1-3 | TRBV28 | . | TGTGCCATCAGCATACAAGGAAACACCATATATTTT | CAISIQGNTIYF
. | TRBJ1-2 | TRBV6-5 | many | TGTGCCAGCAAACTGGACAGCAGCTATGGCTACACCTTC | CASKLDSSYGYTF
. | TRBJ2-7 | TRBV4-1 | many | TGCGCCAGCAGCCAAGTCTTCGGGGATACCTACGAGCAGTACTTC | CASSQVFGDTYEQYF
TRBD1 | TRBJ1-2 | TRBV15 | . | TGTGCCACCAGCACTCGACAGGGTTATGGCTACACCTTC | CATSTRQGYGYTF
TRBD2 | TRBJ2-3 | TRBV11-2 | many | TGTGCCAGCAGCTTACGGTTTGCTAGCGGGAGGGCGAGCACAGATACGCAGTATTTT | CASSLRFASGRASTDTQYF
TRBD2 | TRBJ2-1 | TRBV28 | many | TGTGCCAGCACCGGGACTAGCGGGAGATATTACAATGAGCAGTTCTTC | CASTGTSGRYYNEQFF
. | TRBJ1-2 | TRBV7-2 | many | TGTGCCAGCAGCACCAAGGGGAAAGGCTATGGCTACACCTTC | CASSTKGKGYGYTF
. | TRBJ1-1 | TRBV2 | once | TGTGCCAGCAGTGAAGTCCGACTGAGCCCTGTGAACACTGAAGCTTTCTTT | CASSEVRLSPVNTEAFF
. | TRBJ2-1 | TRBV5-4 | many | TGTGCCAGCAGCCCTGGGGCCGGTTCCTATCACAATGAGCAGTTCTTC | CASSPGAGSYHNEQFF
. | TRBJ1-4 | TRBV6-5 | many | TGTGCCAGCGGGAAGACTAATGAAAAACTGTTTTTT | CASGKTNEKLFF
. | TRBJ2-3 | TRBV28 | many | TGTGCCAGCAGCTTAAATGCCGTGACCCTACTCACAGATACGCAGTATTTT | CASSLNAVTLLTDTQYF
TRBD1 | TRBJ1-3 | TRBV9 | . | TGTGCCAGCAGCGTAGCGTCAGGGGGCAGTGGAAACACCATATATTTT | CASSVASGGSGNTIYF
. | TRBJ1-1 | TRBV28 | many | TGTGCCAGCAGTTTCGCAGGTTTCCGTCTCACTGAAGCTTTCTTT | CASSFAGFRLTEAFF
TRBD2 | TRBJ2-2 | TRBV12-3/TRBV12-4 | . | TGTGCCAGCAGCCCAGCGGGGCACAGGACCGGGGAGCTGTTTTTT | CASSPAGHRTGELFF
. | TRBJ2-1 | TRBV9 | many | TGTGCCAGCAGCGTAGCTGGGGGGTCCTACAATGAGCAGTTCTTC | CASSVAGGSYNEQFF
. | TRBJ1-1 | TRBV27 | many | TGTGCCAGCAGTTTAATTGGGTCGGTCCTGAACACTGAAGCTTTCTTT | CASSLIGSVLNTEAFF
. | TRBJ1-4 | TRBV5-1 | many | TGCGCCAGCAGCTTGGGGGTTAGCCCTCTTAATGAAAAACTGTTTTTT | CASSLGVSPLNEKLFF
. | TRBJ2-3 | TRBV12-3/TRBV12-4 | . | TGTGCCAGCAGTTTTTTCCGGACAGATACGCAGTATTTT | CASSFFRTDTQYF
. | TRBJ2-1 | TRBV12-3/TRBV12-4 | many | TGTGCCACCGGGCCCAACTACAATGAGCAGTTCTTC | CATGPNYNEQFF
TRBD1 | TRBJ2-7 | TRBV6-5 | few | TGTGCCAGCAGTTACTCCTCCGGGACAGCCTACGAGCAGTACTTC | CASSYSSGTAYEQYF